The clone carrying this T cell receptor beta chain showed up just a few times. No antigen is known for it. The entry originates in a study of cytomegalovirus exposure and HLA in healthy donors. Study outcomes and limitations: Most TCR beta V segments were productive about 87% or about 30% of the time in an earlier analysis.

60 Vbeta and 13 Jbeta primers were used in PCR. Measured with immunoSEQ multiplex PCR; TCRdb has only the in-frame clones, and not every one. Counted here are about 170,000 clones, around 62% occurring once; the ten biggest clones make up less than 3%. The length of the CDR3 is 15 residues. From germline, CDR1 is MDHEN and CDR2 SYDVKM. J gave up 4 bases and V 2 bases, and 5 bases lay outside the gene matches. The TCR sequence derives from a man between 35 and 55 years old in good health and CMV-seronegative. This chain links TRBV28 with TRBJ2-1, with TRBD1 identical over 7 bases. Sequencing used PBMCs. CDR3 nucleotide sequence: TGTGCCAGCAGTTTAAGGGGGCCCTCATACAATGAGCAGTTCTTC. Its translation: CASSLRGPSYNEQFF.